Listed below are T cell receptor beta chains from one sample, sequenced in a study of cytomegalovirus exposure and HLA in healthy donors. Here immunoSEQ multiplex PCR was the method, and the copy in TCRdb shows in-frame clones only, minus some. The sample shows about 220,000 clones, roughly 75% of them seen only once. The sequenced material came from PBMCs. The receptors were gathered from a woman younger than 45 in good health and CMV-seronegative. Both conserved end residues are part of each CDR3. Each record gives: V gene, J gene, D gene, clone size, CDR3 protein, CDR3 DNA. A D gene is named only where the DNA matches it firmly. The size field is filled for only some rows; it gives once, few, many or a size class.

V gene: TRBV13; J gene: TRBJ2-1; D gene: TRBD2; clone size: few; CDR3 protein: CASSLAGGSNVRNEQFF; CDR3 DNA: TGTGCCAGCAGCTTAGCGGGGGGGTCCAATGTAAGGAATGAGCAGTTCTTC
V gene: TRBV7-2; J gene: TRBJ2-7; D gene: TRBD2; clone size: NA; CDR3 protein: CASSLVSTSGGAHPYEQYF; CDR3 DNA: TGTGCCAGCAGCTTAGTGTCGACTAGCGGGGGGGCGCACCCCTACGAGCAGTACTTC
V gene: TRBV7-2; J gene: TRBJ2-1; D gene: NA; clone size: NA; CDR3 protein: CASSPGNEQFF; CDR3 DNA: TGTGCCAGCAGCCCCGGCAATGAGCAGTTCTTC
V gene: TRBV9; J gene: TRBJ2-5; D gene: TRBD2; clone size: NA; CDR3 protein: CASSVGTSGGAGETQYF; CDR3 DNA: TGTGCCAGCAGCGTAGGGACTAGCGGGGGGGCCGGAGAGACCCAGTACTTC
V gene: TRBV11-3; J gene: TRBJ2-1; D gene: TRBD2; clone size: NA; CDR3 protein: CASSLTSGSLNEQFF; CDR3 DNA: TGTGCCAGCAGCTTGACTAGCGGGAGTCTCAATGAGCAGTTCTTC
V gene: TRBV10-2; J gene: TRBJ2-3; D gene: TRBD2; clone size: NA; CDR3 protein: CASERSGGTDTQYF; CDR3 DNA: TGCGCCAGCGAACGGAGCGGGGGGACAGATACGCAGTATTTT
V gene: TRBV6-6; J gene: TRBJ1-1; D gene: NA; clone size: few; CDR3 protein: CASSYSTSNTEAFF; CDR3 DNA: TGTGCCAGCAGTTACTCTACTTCGAACACTGAAGCTTTCTTT
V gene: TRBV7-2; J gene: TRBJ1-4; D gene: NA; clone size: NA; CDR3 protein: CASSSETGYEKLFF; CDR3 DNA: TGTGCCAGCAGCTCCGAGACAGGCTACGAAAAACTGTTTTTT
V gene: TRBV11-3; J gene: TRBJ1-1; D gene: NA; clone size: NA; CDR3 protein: CASSQGPGRNTEAFF; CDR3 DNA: TGTGCCAGCAGCCAAGGTCCAGGCAGGAACACTGAAGCTTTCTTT
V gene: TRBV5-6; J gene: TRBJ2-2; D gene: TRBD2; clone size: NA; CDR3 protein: CASSLVLAGDTGELFF; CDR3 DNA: TGTGCCAGCAGCTTGGTCCTAGCGGGGGACACCGGGGAGCTGTTTTTT
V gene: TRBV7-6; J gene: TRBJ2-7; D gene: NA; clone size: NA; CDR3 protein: CASSSAGTDYEQYF; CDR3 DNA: TGTGCCAGCAGCTCAGCGGGGACAGACTACGAGCAGTACTTC
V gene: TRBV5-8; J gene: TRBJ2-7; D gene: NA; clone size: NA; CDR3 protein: CASSAHYEQYF; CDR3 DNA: TGTGCCAGCAGCGCGCACTACGAGCAGTACTTC
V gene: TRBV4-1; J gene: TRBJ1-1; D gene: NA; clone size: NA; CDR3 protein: CASSPSPETEAFF; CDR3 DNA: TGCGCCAGCAGCCCATCCCCTGAGACTGAAGCTTTCTTT
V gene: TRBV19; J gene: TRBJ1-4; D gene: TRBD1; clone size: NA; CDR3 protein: CASSPDRVWTNEKLFF; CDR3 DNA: TGTGCCAGTAGCCCCGACAGGGTTTGGACTAATGAAAAACTGTTTTTT
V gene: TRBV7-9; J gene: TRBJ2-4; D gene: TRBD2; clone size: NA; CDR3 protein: CASSLDSGGNIQYF; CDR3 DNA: TGTGCCAGCAGCCTCGACTCGGGGGGAAACATTCAGTACTTC
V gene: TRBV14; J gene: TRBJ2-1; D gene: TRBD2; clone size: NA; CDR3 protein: CASSPWTSGRLNEQFF; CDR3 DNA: TGTGCCAGCAGCCCCTGGACTAGCGGGAGGCTAAATGAGCAGTTCTTC
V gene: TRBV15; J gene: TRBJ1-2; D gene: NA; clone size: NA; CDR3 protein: CATSRDRAQGGGYTF; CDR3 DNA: TGTGCCACCAGCAGAGATCGGGCACAGGGCGGCGGCTACACCTTC
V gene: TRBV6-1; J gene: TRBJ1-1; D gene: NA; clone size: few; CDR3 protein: CASSEQVNTEAFF; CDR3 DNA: TGTGCCAGCAGTGAACAGGTGAACACTGAAGCTTTCTTT
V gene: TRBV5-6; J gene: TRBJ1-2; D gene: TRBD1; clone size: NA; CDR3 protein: CASSPPGGQGNYGYTF; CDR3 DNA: TGTGCCAGCAGCCCCCCAGGAGGACAGGGGAACTATGGCTACACCTTC
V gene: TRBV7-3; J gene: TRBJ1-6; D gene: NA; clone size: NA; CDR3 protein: CASSSRAYGNSPLHF; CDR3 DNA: TGTGCCAGCAGCTCGCGGGCCTATGGGAATTCACCCCTCCACTTT
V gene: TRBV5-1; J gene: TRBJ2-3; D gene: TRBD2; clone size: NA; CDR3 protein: CASRGTSGGGAGDTQYF; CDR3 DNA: TGCGCCAGCAGAGGGACTAGCGGGGGGGGTGCTGGAGATACGCAGTATTTT
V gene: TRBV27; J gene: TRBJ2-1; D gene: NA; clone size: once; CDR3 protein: CASSLRKGSSWTAGDKCSYNEQFF; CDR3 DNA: TGTGCCAGCAGTTTAAGGAAGGGGTCGAGCTGGACCGCAGGGGACAAGTGCTCCTACAATGAGCAGTTCTTC
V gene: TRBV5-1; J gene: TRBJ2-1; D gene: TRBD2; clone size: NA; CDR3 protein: CASSYSGGQDEQFF; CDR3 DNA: TGCGCCAGCAGCTATTCGGGGGGTCAGGATGAGCAGTTCTTC
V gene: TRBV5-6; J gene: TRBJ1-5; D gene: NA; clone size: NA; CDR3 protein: CASSLGSGNQPQHF; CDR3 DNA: TGTGCCAGCAGCTTAGGCAGCGGCAATCAGCCCCAGCATTTT
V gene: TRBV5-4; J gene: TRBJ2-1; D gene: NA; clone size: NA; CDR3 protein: CASSLGESEQFF; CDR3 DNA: TGTGCCAGCAGCTTGGGGGAGAGTGAGCAGTTCTTC
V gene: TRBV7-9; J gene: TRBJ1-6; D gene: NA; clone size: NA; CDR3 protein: CASSPSGVRYNSPLHF; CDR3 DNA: TGTGCCAGCAGCCCCTCAGGGGTGAGGTATAATTCACCCCTCCACTTT